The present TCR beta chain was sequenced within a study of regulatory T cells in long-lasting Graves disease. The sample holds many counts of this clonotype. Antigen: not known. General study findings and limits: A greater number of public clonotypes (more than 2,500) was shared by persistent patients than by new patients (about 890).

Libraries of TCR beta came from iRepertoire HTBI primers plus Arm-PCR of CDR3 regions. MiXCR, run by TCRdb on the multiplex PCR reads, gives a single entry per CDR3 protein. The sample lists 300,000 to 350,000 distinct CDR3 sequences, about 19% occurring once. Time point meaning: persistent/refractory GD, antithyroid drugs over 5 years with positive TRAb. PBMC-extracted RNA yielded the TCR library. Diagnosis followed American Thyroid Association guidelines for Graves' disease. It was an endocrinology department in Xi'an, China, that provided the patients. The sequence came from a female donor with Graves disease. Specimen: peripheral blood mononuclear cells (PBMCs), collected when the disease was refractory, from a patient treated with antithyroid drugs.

CDR3 bases: TGTGCCAGCAGCTATGACCCGTCCAAATCCTACGAGCAGTACTTC. Translation: CASSYDPSKSYEQYF. J is TRBJ2-7 and V is TRBV28; D is unresolved. The V end was cut by 6 bases, the J end by 1 base, with 16 bases between. This CDR3 spans 15 amino acids. From germline, CDR1 is MDHEN and CDR2 SYDVKM.